Sequencing of this TCR beta chain was carried out in a study of T cells in Graves' hyperthyroidism and ophthalmopathy. Whole-study results and caveats: Researchers report that a 13 V-J model separated ophthalmopathy from stable hyperthyroidism. The model predicted ophthalmopathy a median around seven months before onset. The majority of expanded thyroid clonotypes above 0.001 also appeared in blood.

The CDR3 regions of TCR beta were amplified from RNA transcripts. When the TCR CDR3 underwent first-round RT-PCR, the HTBI primer set was used. TCRdb re-called the multiplex PCR reads with MiXCR, one entry per CDR3 protein. The top ten clones hold about 20% of a sample with roughly 570,000 distinct CDR3 sequences, under 60% of them seen once. Uncontrolled infection, other autoimmune disease, pregnancy or lactation excluded patients. As concerns this clonotype: What it recognizes is unknown. A read error may produce the germline difference seen at one junction end.

Sequenced input: peripheral blood or thyroid tissue (not recorded which). This sequence originates from an adult woman with Graves' disease, either hyperthyroidism or ophthalmopathy (not recorded which).

The CDR3 spells CASSSHNPGQGRDF. CDR3 DNA sequence: TGTGCCAGCAGTTCCCACAACCCAGGACAGGGAAGGGACTTC. This chain joins TRBV24-1 and TRBJ2-7; 8 nucleotides line up with TRBD1. Germline CDR1 is KGHDR and CDR2 is SFDVKD. This CDR3 spans 14 amino acids.